The next 5 T cell receptor beta chains were all read from a single sample in a study of blood T cell repertoires in COVID-19. Clones were read by immunoSEQ multiplex PCR, and TCRdb kept only the in-frame ones, dropping some. Among about 190,000 clones listed, approximately 90% were seen once. Sequenced material: peripheral blood. All receptors come from a woman aged 40 to 50 who had recovered from COVID-19.

This clone is a singleton in its sample. The rearrangement joins TRBV18 to TRBJ2-3; 9 positions agree with TRBD1. This CDR3 has 15 residues. V was clipped by 5 bases and J by 2 bases; unmatched bases: 5. Looked up from germline, CDR1 is KGHSH and CDR2 is LQKENI. In DNA, the CDR3 is TGTGCCAGCTCATCGGGACAGGGAACCACAGATACGCAGTATTTT. Protein sequence: CASSSGQGTTDTQYF. The whole variable domain, remainder taken from reference TRBV18 and TRBJ2-3, is NAGVMQNPRHLVRRRGQEARLRCSPMKGHSHVYWYRQLPEEGLKFMVYLQKENIIDESGMPKERFSAEFPKEGPSILRIQQVVRGDSAAYFCASSSGQGTTDTQYFGPGTRLTVL.

The DNA for the CDR3 is TGCGCCAGCAGCCTTAGCGGGAGTCGAGATACGCAGTATTTT. Its protein product is CASSLSGSRDTQYF. The rearrangement uses TRBV5-1 and TRBJ2-3; 9 nucleotides match TRBD2. CDR1 is SGHRS and CDR2 is YFSETQ in the germline V gene. The CDR3 sequence is 14 residues long. J lost 5 bases, V lost 4 bases, and 5 bases had no gene match.

This chain uses TRBV3-1 (or the pseudogene TRBV3-2) with TRBJ2-1; tentatively, D is TRBD2 (5 bases). Germline V gives CDR1 LGHDT, CDR2 YNNKEL (reference sequence). CDR3 length equals 17 residues. Between the trimmed V and J ends, which lost 0 bases and 3 bases, there was a span of 15 bases. The DNA of the CDR3 is TGTGCCAGCAGCCAAGATAGGGATAACGGGATCTACAATGAGCAGTTCTTC. As protein: CASSQDRDNGIYNEQFF.

This clone has only a few counts. CDR3 in amino acids: CAISEDGQANTEAFF. In DNA form, the CDR3 reads TGTGCCATCAGTGAGGACGGACAGGCGAACACTGAAGCTTTCTTT. This rearrangement joins TRBV10-3 to TRBJ1-1; 7 nucleotides agree with TRBD1. Germline lookup yields CDR1 ENHRY and CDR2 SYGVKD. Trimming at V came to 2 bases and at J to 1 base, leaving 4 bases not matched to a gene. This CDR3 region has 15 residues.

This clone appeared once. J is TRBJ1-5 and V is TRBV27; 9 nucleotides line up with TRBD1. Germline CDR1 is MNHEY and CDR2 is SMNVEV (reference sequence). This CDR3 contains 16 residues. V lost 6 bases and J lost 6; bases outside the gene matches: 12. The CDR3 is CASSLKPSQGAQPQHF. The CDR3 DNA reads as TGTGCCAGCAGCTTAAAGCCCTCACAGGGGGCTCAGCCCCAGCATTTT.